Below are 10 T cell receptor beta chains sequenced from a single sample in a study of OX40 agonist ivuxolimab in advanced cancers. TCRdb keeps only in-frame clones here, not all; method: immunoSEQ multiplex PCR. The sample contains approximately 74,000 clones, around four fifths of which appear only once. The sequencing used CD4+ or CD8+ T cells sorted from blood, collected in a trial of the OX40 agonist ivuxolimab. All receptors derive from an adult with an advanced solid tumor such as melanoma, head and neck, liver or kidney cancer.

The V gene is TRBV29-1, the J gene TRBJ2-3; D might be TRBD2 (6 bases). V gave up 2 bases and J gave up 5 bases, with 17 bases separating them. The length of the CDR3 is 15 residues. Germline V gene sequence: CDR1 SQVTM, CDR2 ANQGSEA. The chain's CDR3 is CSVERGLGPGDTQYF. The CDR3 bases are TGCAGCGTTGAACGGGGGTTGGGCCCCGGAGATACGCAGTATTTT.

This chain joins TRBV7-9 and TRBJ2-7; 13 bases map to TRBD2. The CDR3 has 19 residues. CDR1 and CDR2 (germline): SEHNR, FQNEAQ (reference sequence). Germline trimming cut 1 base from V and 5 bases from J; bases unmatched to any gene: 14. CDR3 DNA sequence: TGTGCCAGCAGCTTAGGAAGAAAAACTAGCGGGAGGGCCATCGACGAGCAGTACTTC. Translation: CASSLGRKTSGRAIDEQYF.

This clone was detected a few times. This chain joins TRBV28 and TRBJ2-7; D tentatively reads TRBD1 or TRBD2 (6 bases each). The CDR3 spans 17 residues. The V end was cut by 6 bases, the J end by 4 bases, with 25 bases between. Germline assignment: CDR1 MDHEN and CDR2 SYDVKM. CDR3 nucleotide sequence: TGTGCCAGCAGAATGCGGGACACCATCCTAAAGGGTTACGAGCAGTACTTC. Amino acids: CASRMRDTILKGYEQYF.

The chain employs TRBV5-4 and TRBJ2-5; 7 bases line up with TRBD2. CDR3 length: 17 amino acids. Trimming at V came to 1 base and at J to 4 bases, leaving 13 bases not matched to a gene. Germline values: CDR1 SGHNT, CDR2 YYREEE (reference sequence). The DNA for the CDR3 is TGTGCCAGCAGCTTGTCGTTAGGATCGGGGAGGGGAGAGACCCAGTACTTC. Its protein is CASSLSLGSGRGETQYF.

This chain connects TRBV15 to TRBJ2-4, with D perhaps TRBD1 or TRBD2 (6 bases each). The CDR3 has 15 amino acids. Germline-derived CDR1 and CDR2 are LNHNV and YYDKDF (reference sequence). V lost 1 base to trimming and J lost 7 bases, with 14 bases between them. The CDR3 protein is CATSRARQGGNIQYF. In nucleotides, the CDR3 is TGTGCCACCAGCAGAGCCCGACAAGGGGGGAACATTCAGTACTTC.

The chain joins TRBV2 to TRBJ2-1, with 9 bases that match TRBD2. Germline loops: CDR1 SNHLY, CDR2 FYNNEI. The CDR3 runs 15 residues. The V segment lost 4 bases and the J segment 5 bases; nucleotides outside the gene matches: 6. Here the CDR3 reads CASSAALAGNNEQFF. The CDR3 DNA follows: TGTGCCAGCAGTGCGGCCCTAGCGGGAAACAATGAGCAGTTCTTC.

The V and J genes are TRBV28 and TRBJ2-7; 7 bases are shared with TRBD2. The CDR3 has 13 residues. Germline V lookup: CDR1 MDHEN, CDR2 SYDVKM. Trimming took 11 bases from V and 0 from J; bases not matched to a gene: 7. CDR3: CAVLAVSSYEQYF. The CDR3 bases are TGTGCCGTCCTAGCGGTTAGCTCCTACGAGCAGTACTTC.

The chain links TRBV2 to TRBJ2-7, with a possible D match to TRBD2 (6 bases). V was cut by 3 bases and J by 4 bases, with 16 bases left in between. This CDR3 has 15 amino acids. From germline, CDR1 is SNHLY and CDR2 FYNNEI. The CDR3 loop is CASSDPGVLRYEQYF. CDR3 bases: TGTGCCAGCAGTGATCCGGGGGTACTACGGTACGAGCAGTACTTC.

The rearrangement uses TRBV30 and TRBJ1-6; D remains unclear. This CDR3 has 15 residues. Trimming left V 3 bases short and J 6 bases short, with 15 bases between. The germline gives CDR1 GTSNPN, CDR2 SVGIG (reference sequence). CDR3 nucleotide sequence: TGTGCCTGGAGCTTAAACGGACGGTTTAATTCACCCCTCCACTTT. Residues: CAWSLNGRFNSPLHF.

This chain connects TRBV5-1 to TRBJ2-1; maybe TRBD1 (5 bases). The CDR3 extends over 17 amino acids. V gave up 4 bases and J gave up 4 bases, with 21 bases separating them. Germline lookup yields CDR1 SGHRS and CDR2 YFSETQ. As DNA, the CDR3 is TGCGCCAGCAGCCAATACCCGCACAGGAGACCGTACAATGAGCAGTTCTTC. This codes for CASSQYPHRRPYNEQFF.